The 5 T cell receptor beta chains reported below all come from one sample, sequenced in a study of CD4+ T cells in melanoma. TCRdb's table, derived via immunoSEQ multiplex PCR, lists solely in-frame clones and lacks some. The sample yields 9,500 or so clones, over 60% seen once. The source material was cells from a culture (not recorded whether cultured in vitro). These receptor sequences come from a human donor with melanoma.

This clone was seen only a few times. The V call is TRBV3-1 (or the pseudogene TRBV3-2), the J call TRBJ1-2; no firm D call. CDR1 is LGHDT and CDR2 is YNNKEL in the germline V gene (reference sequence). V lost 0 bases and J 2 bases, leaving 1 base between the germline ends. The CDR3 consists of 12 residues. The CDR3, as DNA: TGTGCCAGCAGCCAAGACAACTATGGCTACACCTTC. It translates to CASSQDNYGYTF.

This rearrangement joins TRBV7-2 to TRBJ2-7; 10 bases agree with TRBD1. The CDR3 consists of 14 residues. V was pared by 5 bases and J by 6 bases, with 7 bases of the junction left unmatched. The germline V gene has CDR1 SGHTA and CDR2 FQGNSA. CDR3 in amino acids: CASSNRDRGREQYF. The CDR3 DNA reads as TGTGCCAGCAGCAACCGGGACAGGGGACGCGAGCAGTACTTC.

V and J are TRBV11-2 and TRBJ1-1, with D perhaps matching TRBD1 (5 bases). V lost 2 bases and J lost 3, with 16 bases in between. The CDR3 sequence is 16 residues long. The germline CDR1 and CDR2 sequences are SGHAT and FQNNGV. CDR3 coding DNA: TGTGCCAGCAGCTTAAGAGGGGTGGGGTGGGACACTGAAGCTTTCTTT. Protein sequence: CASSLRGVGWDTEAFF.

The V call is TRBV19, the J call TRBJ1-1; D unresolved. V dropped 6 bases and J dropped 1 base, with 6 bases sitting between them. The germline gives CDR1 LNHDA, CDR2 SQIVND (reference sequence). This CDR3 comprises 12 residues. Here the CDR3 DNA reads TGTGCCAGTAGATCGCCGAACACTGAAGCTTTCTTT. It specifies CASRSPNTEAFF.

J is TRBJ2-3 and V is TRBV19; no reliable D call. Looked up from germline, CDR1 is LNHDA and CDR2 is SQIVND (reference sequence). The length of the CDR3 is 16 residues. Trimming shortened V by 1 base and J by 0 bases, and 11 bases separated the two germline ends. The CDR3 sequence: CASSIGVSRSTDTQYF. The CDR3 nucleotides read TGTGCCAGTAGTATAGGGGTCAGTAGAAGCACAGATACGCAGTATTTT.